What follows are 15 T cell receptor beta chains derived from one specimen sequenced in a study of T cell repertoires in cytomegalovirus infection. Antigens for these TCRs are unknown. TCRdb reanalysed the reads using MiXCR and keeps one entry per CDR3 protein. The sample yields hundreds of thousands of distinct CDR3 sequences, 40% to 50% seen once. Source: cultured PBMCs, taken from culture after CMV antigen stimulation. These receptors were obtained from a human donor in good health (CMV status not recorded). Some clones in this sample may be carry-over from other donors' samples.

This clonotype was detected only a few times. The V gene is TRBV7-9, the J gene TRBJ2-7; the D gene is possibly TRBD1 (5 bases). Trimming stripped 2 bases from V and 2 bases from J, with 16 bases between. Per the germline V gene, CDR1 is SEHNR and CDR2 is FQNEAQ (reference sequence). This CDR3 spans 16 amino acids. CDR3 residues: CASSLISDQGAYEQYF. CDR3 nucleotide sequence: TGTGCCAGCAGCTTAATCAGCGACCAAGGGGCCTACGAGCAGTACTTC. Based on the CDR3 plus reference TRBV7-9 and TRBJ2-7, the full variable domain is DTGVSQNPRHKITKRGQNVTFRCDPISEHNRLYWYRQTLGQGPEFLTYFQNEAQLEKSRLLSDRFSAERPKGSFSTLEIQRTEQGDSAMYLCASSLISDQGAYEQYFGPGTRLTVT.

The V and J genes are TRBV7-2 and TRBJ1-1, with 7 bases lining up with TRBD1. The germline CDR1 and CDR2 sequences are SGHTA and FQGNSA. The CDR3 contains 16 residues. The V and J ends lost 1 base and 1 base, in that order; junction bases with no gene match: 6. CDR3 DNA: TGTGCCAGCAGCTTAGAGAGAAGGACAGGGAACACTGAAGCTTTCTTT. Translation gives CASSLERRTGNTEAFF.

This chain links TRBV7-9 with TRBJ1-2; 8 nucleotides agree with TRBD1. V lost 6 bases and J lost 13; bases outside the gene matches: 13. Germline V gene sequence: CDR1 SEHNR, CDR2 FQNEAQ (reference sequence). The CDR3 spans 13 residues. In DNA form, the CDR3 reads TGTGCCAGCAGGGCGGGGACAGGATCCGCTGGCACCTTC. It encodes CASRAGTGSAGTF. The entire variable domain, with the rest obtained from reference TRBV7-9 and TRBJ1-2, is as follows: DTGVSQNPRHKITKRGQNVTFRCDPISEHNRLYWYRQTLGQGPEFLTYFQNEAQLEKSRLLSDRFSAERPKGSFSTLEIQRTEQGDSAMYLCASRAGTGSAGTFGSGTRLTVV.

This chain connects TRBV20-1 to TRBJ2-1, with a weak D call TRBD1 (6 bases). This CDR3 has 11 amino acids. Deletions cut 6 bases from V and 9 bases from J, with 12 bases between. Germline CDR1 is DFQATT and CDR2 is SNEGSKA (reference sequence). The CDR3 loop is CSASQGGEQFF. CDR3 DNA: TGCAGTGCCTCACAGGGCGGTGAGCAGTTCTTC.

The J gene is TRBJ2-1, the V gene TRBV6-5, with D possibly matching TRBD1 (5 bases). Trimming pared 0 bases from V and 6 bases from J, leaving 6 bases between. The CDR3 sequence is 13 residues long. CDR1 is MNHEY and CDR2 is SVGAGI in the germline V gene. CDR3 sequence: CASSYSGANEQFF. For the CDR3, the DNA is TGTGCCAGCAGTTACTCAGGGGCCAATGAGCAGTTCTTC.

The chain employs TRBV9 and TRBJ2-1; TRBD2 matches at 8 bases. V was clipped by 3 bases and J by 3 bases; unmatched bases: 5. The germline gives CDR1 SGDLS, CDR2 YYNGEE. This CDR3 comprises 15 residues. The CDR3 DNA follows: TGTGCCAGCAGCGGTAGCGGGACCCGCTACAATGAGCAGTTCTTC. It is translated as CASSGSGTRYNEQFF.

The rearrangement links TRBV5-1 to TRBJ2-1; 12 bases line up with TRBD2. The V gene end was trimmed by 0 bases and the J gene end by 15 bases; junction bases not matched to a gene: 10. CDR1 is SGHRS, CDR2 YFSETQ, per germline. The length of the CDR3 is 15 residues. The CDR3 nucleotides read TGCGCCAGCAGCTTGGCCGGAGCTAGCGGGAGGGCCGTGTTCTTC. Protein: CASSLAGASGRAVFF.

The chain's CDR3 is CASSHSHRQATDTQYF. The CDR3 bases are TGTGCCAGCAGTCACTCCCATCGACAGGCCACAGATACGCAGTATTTT. The V gene is TRBV12-3 or TRBV12-4, the J gene TRBJ2-3; maybe TRBD1 (6 bases). The CDR3 has 16 residues. V lost 5 bases, J lost 2 bases, and 17 bases lay in between.

This clonotype has a handful of counts. The V call is TRBV7-2, the J call TRBJ2-5; 7 positions match TRBD1. J lost 1 base, V lost 2 bases, and 13 bases had no gene match. In germline, CDR1 is SGHTA, CDR2 FQGNSA. This CDR3 contains 18 residues. The CDR3 is CASSLPSDRPAPQETQYF. The CDR3 bases are TGTGCCAGCAGCTTACCCTCGGACAGGCCCGCGCCCCAAGAGACCCAGTACTTC.

The chain joins TRBV12-5 to TRBJ2-2; D might be TRBD2 (5 bases). The CDR3 totals 13 residues. Trimming pared 4 bases from V and 5 bases from J, leaving 8 bases between. From germline, CDR1 is LGHNT and CDR2 FRNRAP. The CDR3 DNA follows: TGTGCTAGTGGTTCCCGGGGTACCGGGGAGCTGTTTTTT. It yields the protein CASGSRGTGELFF.

This rearrangement joins TRBV12-3 or TRBV12-4 to TRBJ1-1, with D unclear. This CDR3 is 14 amino acids long. V was shortened by 4 bases and J by 2 bases, with 11 bases between the two germline ends. CDR3 region: CASSSLRKNTEAFF. The CDR3 nucleotides are TGTGCCAGCAGTTCTTTAAGAAAAAACACTGAAGCTTTCTTT.

This clonotype was counted between two and nine times. The chain links TRBV18 to TRBJ2-6, with D tentatively TRBD1 (5 bases). V gave up 4 bases and J gave up 4 bases, with 8 bases separating them. The germline V gene encodes CDR1 KGHSH and CDR2 LQKENI. The CDR3 is 14 amino acids. CDR3 sequence: CASSLRAGANVLTF. CDR3 bases: TGTGCCAGCTCACTCAGGGCCGGGGCCAACGTCCTGACTTTC.

This chain uses TRBV7-2 with TRBJ1-2; D possibly corresponds to TRBD1 (5 bases). The CDR3 length is 13 residues. The V gene lost 4 bases and the J gene lost 6 bases, with 12 bases spanning the gap. Germline CDR1 and CDR2: SGHTA and FQGNSA. The DNA for the CDR3 is TGTGCCAGCAGCTCAAGACAGCAAAATGGCTACACCTTC. This gives the protein CASSSRQQNGYTF.

The J gene is TRBJ1-2, the V gene TRBV12-3 or TRBV12-4; D ambiguous. Trimming removed 3 bases from V and 8 bases from J, with 10 bases in between. The CDR3 is 12 residues long. CDR3 in amino acids: CASSFVGRGYTF. CDR3 nucleotides: TGTGCCAGCAGTTTTGTTGGTCGGGGCTACACCTTC.

The V and J genes are TRBV28 and TRBJ1-5; D uncertain. V lost 3 bases and J lost 6, with 9 bases in between. The CDR3 sequence is 13 residues long. The germline V gene has CDR1 MDHEN and CDR2 SYDVKM. CDR3 DNA: TGTGCCAGCAGTTTCTCAGTGAGTCAGCCCCAGCATTTT. Translating it yields CASSFSVSQPQHF.